Listed below are T cell receptor beta chains from one sample, sequenced in a study of CD8+CD57+ T cells in acquired aplastic anemia. MiXCR, applied by TCRdb to the reads, yields one record per CDR3 protein. The sample carries under 200,000 distinct CDR3 sequences, around 48% recorded once. Material for sequencing was sorted CD4+, CD8+, or CD8+CD57+ T cells (not recorded which) from PBMCs. These TCRs come from a human donor with aplastic anemia. CDR3s include the opening cysteine and the closing phenylalanine or tryptophan. Each record gives: CDR3 protein, CDR3 DNA, V gene, J gene, D gene, clone size, CDR3 length. The D gene is left open where the match is weak. Size values are once, few and many counts, or a class for expanded clones, and some rows have none.

CDR3aa: CASSMNLMGNQPQHF; CDR3nt: TGTGCCAGTAGTATGAATCTAATGGGCAATCAGCCCCAGCATTTT; v_gene: TRBV19; j_gene: TRBJ1-5; d_gene: -; abundance: few; len: 15
CDR3aa: CASSFGGMETEAFF; CDR3nt: TGTGCCAGCAGTTTTGGGGGGATGGAGACTGAAGCTTTCTTT; v_gene: TRBV12-3/TRBV12-4; j_gene: TRBJ1-1; d_gene: -; abundance: many; len: 14
CDR3aa: CASSYNYNEQFF; CDR3nt: TGCGCCAGCAGCTACAACTACAATGAGCAGTTCTTC; v_gene: TRBV5-1; j_gene: TRBJ2-1; d_gene: -; abundance: many; len: 12
CDR3aa: CASSLGLELYEQYF; CDR3nt: TGTGCCAGCAGCTTAGGACTGGAACTCTACGAGCAGTACTTC; v_gene: TRBV7-2; j_gene: TRBJ2-7; d_gene: -; abundance: -; len: 14
CDR3aa: CASSRRLGGSSGSYEQYF; CDR3nt: TGTGCCAGTAGTAGACGGCTAGGGGGCAGTTCCGGATCCTACGAGCAGTACTTC; v_gene: TRBV19; j_gene: TRBJ2-7; d_gene: TRBD1; abundance: many; len: 18
CDR3aa: CASSQDNGIWVLF; CDR3nt: TGTGCCAGCAGCCAAGATAATGGTATATGGGTCCTCTTT; v_gene: TRBV4-2; j_gene: TRBJ1-6; d_gene: -; abundance: many; len: 13
CDR3aa: CASSIGQGDRNF; CDR3nt: TGTGCCAGCAGCATCGGGCAGGGGGACAGAAATTTT; v_gene: TRBV7-8; j_gene: TRBJ1-5; d_gene: TRBD1; abundance: many; len: 12
CDR3aa: CASSKTGQVNEKLFF; CDR3nt: TGTGCCAGCAGTAAAACGGGACAGGTTAATGAAAAACTGTTTTTT; v_gene: TRBV10-3; j_gene: TRBJ1-4; d_gene: TRBD1; abundance: -; len: 15
CDR3aa: CASSLSGQNYEQYF; CDR3nt: TGTGCCAGCAGCTTGTCGGGACAGAACTACGAGCAGTACTTC; v_gene: TRBV7-2; j_gene: TRBJ2-7; d_gene: TRBD1; abundance: -; len: 14
CDR3aa: CSATTTPATTDTQYF; CDR3nt: TGCAGTGCTACTACCACCCCTGCCACGACAGATACGCAGTATTTT; v_gene: TRBV20-1; j_gene: TRBJ2-3; d_gene: -; abundance: -; len: 15
CDR3aa: CSARDRTLHF; CDR3nt: TGCAGTGCTCGGGACAGGACCCTCCACTTT; v_gene: TRBV20-1; j_gene: TRBJ1-6; d_gene: TRBD1; abundance: -; len: 10
CDR3aa: CASSNSGGPQHF; CDR3nt: TGTGCCAGTAGTAACAGCGGGGGGCCCCAGCATTTT; v_gene: TRBV6-5; j_gene: TRBJ1-5; d_gene: -; abundance: few; len: 12
CDR3aa: CASSYSRDSLNTEAFF; CDR3nt: TGTGCCAGCAGTTACTCGCGGGACAGCTTGAACACTGAAGCTTTCTTT; v_gene: TRBV6-2/TRBV6-3; j_gene: TRBJ1-1; d_gene: TRBD1; abundance: many; len: 16
CDR3aa: CASSLSSTNNSPLHF; CDR3nt: TGTGCCAGCAGCCTCAGTAGCACAAATAATTCACCCCTCCACTTT; v_gene: TRBV7-6; j_gene: TRBJ1-6; d_gene: -; abundance: -; len: 15
CDR3aa: CASSGTDTSTDTQYF; CDR3nt: TGTGCCAGCAGTGGTACTGACACTAGCACAGATACGCAGTATTTT; v_gene: TRBV2; j_gene: TRBJ2-3; d_gene: -; abundance: many; len: 15
CDR3aa: CASSPRQGTNEKLFF; CDR3nt: TGTGCCAGCTCACCTAGACAGGGAACTAATGAAAAACTGTTTTTT; v_gene: TRBV18; j_gene: TRBJ1-4; d_gene: TRBD1; abundance: -; len: 15
CDR3aa: CAIITGQGYEAFF; CDR3nt: TGTGCCATCATTACGGGACAGGGTTACGAAGCTTTCTTT; v_gene: TRBV10-3; j_gene: TRBJ1-1; d_gene: TRBD1; abundance: -; len: 13
CDR3aa: CASRTLAGSYNEQFF; CDR3nt: TGTGCCAGCAGGACACTAGCGGGATCCTACAATGAGCAGTTCTTC; v_gene: TRBV6-1; j_gene: TRBJ2-1; d_gene: TRBD2; abundance: -; len: 15
CDR3aa: CSASSVNQPQHF; CDR3nt: TGCAGTGCTAGTAGTGTTAATCAGCCCCAGCATTTT; v_gene: TRBV20-1; j_gene: TRBJ1-5; d_gene: -; abundance: many; len: 12